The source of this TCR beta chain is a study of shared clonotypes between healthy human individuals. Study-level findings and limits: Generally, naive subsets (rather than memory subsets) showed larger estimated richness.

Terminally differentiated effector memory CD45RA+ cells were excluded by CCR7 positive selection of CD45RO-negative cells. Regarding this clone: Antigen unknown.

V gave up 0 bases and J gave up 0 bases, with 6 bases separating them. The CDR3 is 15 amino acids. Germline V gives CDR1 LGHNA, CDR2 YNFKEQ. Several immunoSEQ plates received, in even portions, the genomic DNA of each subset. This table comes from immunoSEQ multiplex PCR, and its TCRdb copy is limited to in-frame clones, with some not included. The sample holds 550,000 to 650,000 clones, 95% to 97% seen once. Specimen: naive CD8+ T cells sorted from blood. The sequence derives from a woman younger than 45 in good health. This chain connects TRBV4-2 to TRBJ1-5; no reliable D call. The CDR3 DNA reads TGTGCCAGCAGCCAAGAACTACTTAGCAATCAGCCCCAGCATTTT. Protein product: CASSQELLSNQPQHF.